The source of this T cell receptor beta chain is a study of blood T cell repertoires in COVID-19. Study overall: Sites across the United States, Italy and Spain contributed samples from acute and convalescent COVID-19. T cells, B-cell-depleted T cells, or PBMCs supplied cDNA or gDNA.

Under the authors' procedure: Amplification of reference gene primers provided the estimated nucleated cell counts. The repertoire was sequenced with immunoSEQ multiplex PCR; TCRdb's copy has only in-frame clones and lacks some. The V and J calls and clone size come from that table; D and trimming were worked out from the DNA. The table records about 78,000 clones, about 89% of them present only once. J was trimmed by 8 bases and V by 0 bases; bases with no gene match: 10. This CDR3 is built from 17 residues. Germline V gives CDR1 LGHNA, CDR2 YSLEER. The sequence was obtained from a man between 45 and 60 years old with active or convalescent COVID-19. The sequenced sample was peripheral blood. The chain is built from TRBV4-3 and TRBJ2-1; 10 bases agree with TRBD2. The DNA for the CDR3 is TGCGCCAGCAGCCAAGACGGTCCAGCGGGGGGGCCCGATGAGCAGTTCTTC. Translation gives CASSQDGPAGGPDEQFF.